This T cell receptor beta chain was obtained from a study of blood T cells in healthy people across ages. Findings of the study overall: The unsorted PBMCs prevented any conclusive comparison of naive versus antigen-experienced cells.

On this clonotype itself: Antigen: not known.

Donors gave approximately 9.9 milliliters of peripheral blood apiece. Isolated PBMCs totaled at least 7 million in each sample. Total RNA extraction produced at least 6 micrograms (per sample) for the study. With a J-beta primer mix and a sample-barcoded 5' primer, a second PCR ran about 7 to 11 cycles. TCRdb reanalysed the 5' RACE reads using MiXCR and keeps one entry per CDR3 protein. The data contain about 1.5 million distinct CDR3 sequences, less than 45% of them singletons. Sequenced input: blood. The receptor was derived from a woman aged 18-29 years in good health.

The CDR3 protein is CASSYSHGEFGYTF. As DNA, the CDR3 is TGTGCCAGCAGTTACTCGCACGGGGAATTTGGCTACACCTTC. The J gene is TRBJ1-2, the V gene TRBV6-5; the D is unclear. CDR1 is MNHEY, CDR2 SVGAGI, per germline. There are 14 residues in the CDR3. Trimming took 0 bases from V and 7 from J, leaving 12 bases between them.